Below are 25 T cell receptor beta chains sequenced from a single sample in a study of early T cells in non-severe SARS-CoV-2 infection. Using its own MiXCR run on the 5' RACE reads, TCRdb lists one record per CDR3 protein. The table includes more than 60,000 distinct CDR3 sequences, 13% detected once. The sequencing sample was made of whole blood. Receptor source: an adult who was a healthcare worker with PCR-confirmed SARS-CoV-2 infection or an uninfected control (not recorded which).

This clonotype showed up many times. The chain employs TRBV27 and TRBJ1-6; a possible D gene is TRBD1 (6 bases). CDR1 is MNHEY, CDR2 SMNVEV, per germline (reference sequence). V shed 6 bases and J shed 9 bases, with 18 bases lying between them. The length of the CDR3 is 15 residues. Here the CDR3 DNA reads TGTGCCAGCAGCTGGATTCAGGGGAGGGGTTCACCCCTCCACTTT. The encoded protein is CASSWIQGRGSPLHF.

This clonotype was seen a handful of times. This sequence joins TRBV7-2 and TRBJ2-3; D is possibly TRBD2 (6 bases). V lost 1 base, J lost 0 bases, and 11 bases lay in between. In germline, CDR1 is SGHTA, CDR2 FQGNSA. This CDR3 has 16 residues. The CDR3 DNA follows: TGTGCCAGCAGCTTAGTGGGACTCGCTAGCACAGATACGCAGTATTTT. Its translation: CASSLVGLASTDTQYF.

This clonotype was recorded many times. V usage is TRBV18 and J usage is TRBJ1-5; D may be TRBD1 (6 bases). This CDR3 region has 15 residues. The V end was cut by 4 bases, the J end by 6 bases, with 16 bases between. Per the germline V gene, CDR1 is KGHSH and CDR2 is LQKENI. The CDR3 sequence is CASSLSGAWGQPQHF. The CDR3 DNA reads as TGTGCCAGCTCACTCTCGGGGGCGTGGGGTCAGCCCCAGCATTTT.

Many counts were recorded for this clonotype. The chain uses TRBV4-1 and TRBJ2-1, with 10 bases identical to TRBD1. V lost 4 bases and J lost 2; bases outside the gene matches: 5. This CDR3 has 16 amino acids. CDR1 and CDR2 (germline): MGHRA, YSYEKL. CDR3 bases: TGCGCCAGCAGCCTATCGGGACAGGGGACCTACAATGAGCAGTTCTTC. It encodes CASSLSGQGTYNEQFF.

This clonotype was seen at least ten times. One end of the junction varies from germline; a read error may be responsible. The chain uses TRBV2 and TRBJ2-1; D gene uncertain. The length of the CDR3 is 13 residues. CDR1 is SNHLY and CDR2 is FYNNEI in the germline V gene. CDR3 in amino acids: CASNKEPYHEQFF. For the CDR3, the DNA is TGTGCCAGCAATAAGGAACCCTACCATGAGCAGTTCTTC. Looking up the rest from reference TRBV2 and TRBJ2-1 gives the full variable domain: EPEVTQTPSHQVTQMGQEVILRCVPISNHLYFYWYRQILGQKVEFLVSFYNNEISEKSEIFDDQFSVERPDGSNFTLKIRSTKLEDSAMYFCASNKEPYHEQFFGPGTRLTVL.

The rearrangement joins TRBV2 to TRBJ2-4; 11 bases are a match to TRBD1. The CDR3 consists of 16 residues. Germline loops: CDR1 SNHLY, CDR2 FYNNEI. V lost 6 bases, J lost 0 bases, and 4 bases stayed unmatched. DNA for the CDR3: TGTGCCAGCAGCGAGGGACAGGGGGAAGCCAAAAACATTCAGTACTTC. Translating gives CASSEGQGEAKNIQYF.

A few counts support this clonotype. This chain links TRBV2 with TRBJ2-3; TRBD2 agrees at 8 bases. This CDR3 region has 14 residues. CDR1 and CDR2 from the germline V gene are SNHLY and FYNNEI. Losses at the gene ends were 6 bases for V and 2 bases for J; bases not matched to a gene: 4. For the CDR3, the DNA is TGTGCCAGCAGAAGTAGCGGGGCCACAGATACGCAGTATTTT. Its protein is CASRSSGATDTQYF.

The chain employs TRBV4-1 and TRBJ1-5; possible D gene TRBD1, 6 bases. The CDR3 sequence is 15 residues long. The V end lost 0 bases, the J end lost 5 bases, and 11 bases lay between the germline ends. CDR1 is MGHRA and CDR2 is YSYEKL in the germline V gene. In DNA, the CDR3 is TGCGCCAGCAGCCAAGAGGGGGGGCCTTATCAGCCCCAGCATTTT. The encoded protein is CASSQEGGPYQPQHF.

This clonotype was recorded at least ten times. J is TRBJ2-4 and V is TRBV5-1; D gene ambiguous. This CDR3 comprises 14 residues. Trimming took off 4 bases at V and 5 bases at J, with 13 bases between the two ends. Germline loops: CDR1 SGHRS, CDR2 YFSETQ. CDR3 residues: CASSPSGPQNIQYF. DNA for the CDR3: TGCGCCAGCAGCCCCTCGGGTCCTCAAAACATTCAGTACTTC.

The V and J genes are TRBV6-1 and TRBJ2-7; no clear D gene. This CDR3 region has 11 residues. V lost 5 bases and J lost 2, with 4 bases in between. CDR1 and CDR2 (germline): MNHNS, SASEGT. This CDR3 is CASSLPYEQYF. The CDR3 coding sequence is TGTGCCAGCAGTCTGCCCTACGAGCAGTACTTC.

This sequence joins TRBV2 and TRBJ2-3; 9 nucleotides agree with TRBD1. Per the germline V gene, CDR1 is SNHLY and CDR2 is FYNNEI. The CDR3 spans 15 residues. V was clipped by 5 bases and J by 2 bases; unmatched bases: 5. The CDR3 loop is CASSPGQGYTDTQYF. CDR3 sequence (DNA): TGTGCCAGCAGTCCGGGACAGGGTTACACAGATACGCAGTATTTT.

V and J are TRBV6-5 and TRBJ2-3; unclear D gene. Per the germline V gene, CDR1 is MNHEY and CDR2 is SVGAGI. V lost 0 bases, J lost 3 bases, and 7 bases lay in between. The CDR3 runs to 14 residues. The CDR3 DNA reads TGTGCCAGCAGTTACTCGTGGATGACAGATACGCAGTATTTT. Amino acid sequence: CASSYSWMTDTQYF.

V usage is TRBV5-1 and J usage is TRBJ2-5, with 7 bases aligning to TRBD2. Per germline, CDR1 SGHRS and CDR2 YFSETQ. V shed 0 bases and J 3 bases; nucleotides not matched to a gene: 2. This CDR3 region has 14 residues. CDR3 DNA sequence: TGCGCCAGCAGCTTGGCTAGCGGAGAAGAGACCCAGTACTTC. Residues: CASSLASGEETQYF.

This clonotype occurred a few times. This sequence joins TRBV27 and TRBJ2-7; D gene unclear. From germline, CDR1 is MNHEY and CDR2 SMNVEV (reference sequence). The CDR3 extends over 15 amino acids. The ends were cut back, 2 bases at V and 2 bases at J, with 13 bases in the middle. The CDR3 loop reads CASSLSPGRAYEQYF. Here the CDR3 DNA reads TGTGCCAGCAGTTTAAGTCCCGGCAGAGCCTACGAGCAGTACTTC.

This clonotype was detected many times. The chain carries TRBV6-1 and TRBJ1-5; 8 nucleotides match TRBD1. The junction had 5 bases not matched to a gene; V was cut back by 4 bases and J by 3 bases. CDR3 length: 15 amino acids. CDR1 and CDR2 from the germline V gene are MNHNS and SASEGT. This chain's CDR3 is CASSADRGNNQPQHF. The CDR3 DNA is TGTGCCAGCAGTGCAGACAGGGGAAACAATCAGCCCCAGCATTTT.

This clonotype was detected a few times. V is TRBV7-2 and J is TRBJ2-1; D is unclear. V gave up 8 bases and J gave up 4 bases, with 6 bases separating them. The germline gives CDR1 SGHTA, CDR2 FQGNSA. This CDR3 spans 11 amino acids. The CDR3 is CASAKYNEQFF. DNA of the CDR3: TGTGCCAGCGCGAAGTACAATGAGCAGTTCTTC.

There are a few counts of this clonotype. The V and J genes are TRBV2 and TRBJ2-3; tentative D call: TRBD2 (5 bases). CDR1 is SNHLY and CDR2 is FYNNEI in the germline V gene. V lost 8 bases and J lost 2, with 8 bases in between. The CDR3 is made up of 12 amino acids. As DNA, the CDR3 is TGTGCCAGCCATCGGGACACAGATACGCAGTATTTT. This sequence encodes CASHRDTDTQYF. The variable domain in full, completed from reference TRBV2 and TRBJ2-3, reads EPEVTQTPSHQVTQMGQEVILRCVPISNHLYFYWYRQILGQKVEFLVSFYNNEISEKSEIFDDQFSVERPDGSNFTLKIRSTKLEDSAMYFCASHRDTDTQYFGPGTRLTVL.

This clonotype has at least ten counts. This chain links TRBV27 with TRBJ2-3, with TRBD2 matching over 9 bases. CDR1 is MNHEY, CDR2 SMNVEV, per germline (reference sequence). The CDR3 runs 15 residues. Trimming took 5 bases from V and 4 from J; bases not matched to a gene: 7. Written as DNA, the CDR3 is TGTGCCAGCAGTGTTCCGGGACTAGCATCAGATACGCAGTATTTT. Its protein product is CASSVPGLASDTQYF.

In this sample, this clonotype turned up a few times. The chain joins TRBV3-1 to TRBJ2-1; no clear D. The germline gives CDR1 LGHDT, CDR2 YNNKEL (reference sequence). This CDR3 contains 14 residues. V was trimmed by 0 bases and J by 5 bases, leaving 8 bases between them. CDR3 amino acids: CASSQELAHNEQFF. The CDR3 region has the DNA TGTGCCAGCAGCCAAGAGCTGGCGCACAATGAGCAGTTCTTC.

There are a few counts of this clonotype. The chain is built from TRBV29-1 and TRBJ2-1; tentatively, D is TRBD1 (6 bases). Germline assignment: CDR1 SQVTM and CDR2 ANQGSEA. CDR3 length: 16 residues. V was cut by 4 bases and J by 1 base, with 17 bases left in between. Here the CDR3 DNA reads TGCAGCGTTGGAGGGGCAGGGGAGAGTTCCTACAATGAGCAGTTCTTC. It yields the protein CSVGGAGESSYNEQFF.

Many counts were recorded for this clonotype. The CDR3 nucleotides read TGTGCCAGCAGTGACCGGGAGAACACTGAAGCTTTCTTT. This encodes CASSDRENTEAFF. V and J are TRBV6-4 and TRBJ1-1; D is undetermined. This CDR3 region has 13 residues. The germline CDR1 and CDR2 sequences are MRHNA and SNTAGT. V shed 2 bases and J shed 1 base, with 5 bases lying between them.

In its sample, this clonotype was seen a few times. The V gene is TRBV5-6, the J gene TRBJ2-3; no definite D call. The CDR3 runs 14 residues. From germline, CDR1 is SGHDT and CDR2 YYEEEE. Trimming shortened V by 1 base and J by 4 bases, and 10 bases separated the two germline ends. CDR3 region: CASSLTSRADTQYF. The CDR3 coding sequence is TGTGCCAGCAGCTTGACATCGAGAGCAGATACGCAGTATTTT. The complete variable domain, with remaining parts taken from reference TRBV5-6 and TRBJ2-3, reads DAGVTQSPTHLIKTRGQQVTLRCSPKSGHDTVSWYQQALGQGPQFIFQYYEEEERQRGNFPDRFSGHQFPNYSSELNVNALLLGDSALYLCASSLTSRADTQYFGPGTRLTVL.

The rearrangement joins TRBV15 to TRBJ2-3; D call uncertain. The length of the CDR3 is 12 residues. CDR1 is LNHNV, CDR2 YYDKDF, per germline (reference sequence). The V gene lost 1 base and the J gene lost 3 bases, with 2 bases spanning the gap. The CDR3 nucleotides read TGTGCCACCAGCAGAGTGACAGATACGCAGTATTTT. It translates to CATSRVTDTQYF.

V usage is TRBV24-1 and J usage is TRBJ2-2; D is perhaps TRBD1 (5 bases). This CDR3 region has 16 residues. Trimming removed 0 bases at V and 1 base at J, with 8 bases between. Per the germline V gene, CDR1 is KGHDR and CDR2 is SFDVKD. The CDR3 spells CATSDLRTKNTGELFF. The CDR3 DNA reads TGTGCCACCAGTGATTTGAGGACAAAGAACACCGGGGAGCTGTTTTTT.

This clonotype was observed many times. V gene TRBV5-5 combines with J gene TRBJ1-1, with 7 bases matching TRBD1. V was pared by 0 bases and J by 5 bases, with 7 bases of the junction left unmatched. The CDR3 has 15 amino acids. Per germline, CDR1 SGHKS and CDR2 YYEKEE (reference sequence). In nucleotides, the CDR3 is TGTGCCAGCAGCTTGGAGCAGGGGGGTCGGACTGAAGCTTTCTTT. Residues: CASSLEQGGRTEAFF.